This T cell receptor (beta chain) was identified in a study of T-cell reconstitution after alpha-beta-depleted transplantation in children (dated by TCRdb to about 2016). Broadly, across the study: Using TCR repertoire profiling, the study followed T-cell immune reconstitution in a quantitative way in children after TCRalphabeta/CD19-depleted allogeneic hematopoietic cell transplantation. Here is what the overall study found, with its caveats: The frequencies of hyperexpanded clones fell over the following months, and after one year, T-cell counts and TCRbeta diversity were mostly attributed to newly produced T cells. The high TCRbeta diversity at day 60 in some patients was ascribed to recipient T cells and intrathymic progenitors that had survived conditioning. Apparently early alphabetaT-cell count recovery about two months after transplant reportedly relied on only several hundred rapidly expanded clones derived from non-depleted graft cells.

As encoded in the germline V gene (reference sequence), CDR1 is LNHDA while CDR2 is SQIVND. Trimming leaves V shorter by 5 bases and J shorter by 6 bases, with the junction holding 5 bases beyond the gene matches. Its CDR3 holds 16 amino acids, cysteine through phenylalanine. Solely the CDR3 DNA is kept, with 48 bases framed from the first base. Reading the label with the study, this specimen's treatment or condition is: allogeneic hematopoietic cell transplantation with graft depleted of TCRalphabeta T cells and CD19 B cells. TCRalphabeta/CD19-depleted allogeneic hematopoietic cell grafts were given to the transplant recipients, all of whom were children. Library preparation was by PCR. The sequencer was an Illumina HiSeq 2500. TCR library preparation used molecular barcoding, with unique molecular identifiers applied to normalize quantification of the TCRbeta repertoire. TCRdb trimmed the raw reads at Q25, called clones with MiXCR and kept productive beta chains. CDR3 protein duplicates are merged, each entry listing the most common genes and DNA. Counted in this sample were around 110,000 distinct CDR3 sequences; under 13% of them appeared once. Together, the top ten hold less than 40% of the sample.

This clonotype was counted ten times or more. Its antigen remains undetermined. No base quality values were provided; no much bigger clone lies one nucleotide off. The sequence was collected from a boy aged 2 to 9 with acute lymphoblastic leukemia, due to receive a stem cell transplant. Recombination joined TRBV19 with TRBJ2-2; TRBD2 matches 14 bases in the middle. The input for sequencing was PBMCs, taken before TCRalphabeta/CD19-depleted stem cell transplant. The CDR3 reads as follows: CASSPRTSGRPGELFF. The DNA is as follows: TGTGCCAGTAGTCCTCGGACTAGCGGGAGGCCCGGGGAGCTGTTTTTT.